Each of the 30 T cell receptor beta chains below was sequenced from the same sample in a study of early T cells in non-severe SARS-CoV-2 infection. TCRdb redid the calling of the 5' RACE reads with MiXCR, one entry per CDR3 protein. This table holds approximately 50,000 distinct CDR3 sequences, around 10% found once. Sequenced material: whole blood. These TCRs come from an adult who was a healthcare worker with PCR-confirmed SARS-CoV-2 infection or an uninfected control (not recorded which).

This clonotype was seen at least ten times. The rearrangement links TRBV4-2 to TRBJ2-1; 8 bases match TRBD2. Germline trimming cut 4 bases from V and 6 bases from J; bases unmatched to any gene: 8. The CDR3 consists of 15 residues. Germline V gives CDR1 LGHNA, CDR2 YNFKEQ. This chain's CDR3 is CASSPPTSGFNEQFF. CDR3 DNA sequence: TGTGCCAGCAGCCCCCCCACTAGCGGATTCAATGAGCAGTTCTTC.

The rearrangement uses TRBV14 and TRBJ1-4; D is ambiguous. Trimming left V 1 base short and J 2 bases short, with 2 bases between. The CDR3 length is 13 residues. Germline V gene sequence: CDR1 SGHDN, CDR2 FVKESK. The CDR3 bases are TGTGCCAGCAGCCAAGGCACTAATGAAAAACTGTTTTTT. Translated: CASSQGTNEKLFF. The full variable domain, with the rest looked up from reference TRBV14 and TRBJ1-4, is EAGVTQFPSHSVIEKGQTVTLRCDPISGHDNLYWYRRVMGKEIKFLLHFVKESKQDESGMPNNRFLAERTGGTYSTLKVQPAELEDSGVYFCASSQGTNEKLFFGSGTQLSVL.

This clonotype was observed a few times. The J gene is TRBJ2-2, the V gene TRBV4-2; 7 bases fit TRBD2. Germline V gene sequence: CDR1 LGHNA, CDR2 YNFKEQ. The CDR3 totals 15 residues. V was clipped by 3 bases and J by 4 bases; unmatched bases: 5. CDR3 residues: CASSQGLQGTGELFF. DNA of the CDR3: TGTGCCAGCAGCCAGGGACTACAAGGCACCGGGGAGCTGTTTTTT.

A few counts support this clonotype. The J gene is TRBJ2-1, the V gene TRBV3-1; 7 bases match TRBD2. Germline lookup yields CDR1 LGHDT and CDR2 YNNKEL (reference sequence). CDR3 length equals 12 residues. Trimming took 1 base from V and 15 from J; bases not matched to a gene: 6. CDR3 protein: CASSQGRDYAFF. The CDR3, as DNA: TGTGCCAGCAGCCAAGGCCGGGACTATGCGTTCTTC.

This clonotype appeared a few times. The chain has TRBV29-1 and TRBJ2-1; D perhaps matches TRBD2 (6 bases). The CDR3 has 13 amino acids. V lost 4 bases and J lost 7, with 14 bases in between. Germline assignment: CDR1 SQVTM and CDR2 ANQGSEA. The CDR3: CSVGASVGNEQFF. In DNA, the CDR3 is TGCAGCGTTGGGGCTAGCGTGGGAAATGAGCAGTTCTTC.

The chain links TRBV15 to TRBJ2-7; D unresolved. The ends were cut back, 4 bases at V and 1 base at J, with 8 bases in the middle. The germline gives CDR1 LNHNV, CDR2 YYDKDF (reference sequence). The CDR3 runs 13 residues. CDR3 sequence (DNA): TGTGCCACCAGCATGTACGGGTCCTACGAGCAGTACTTC. This encodes CATSMYGSYEQYF. The variable domain in full, with the rest retrieved from reference TRBV15 and TRBJ2-7, is DAMVIQNPRYQVTQFGKPVTLSCSQTLNHNVMYWYQQKSSQAPKLLFHYYDKDFNNEADTPDNFQSRRPNTSFCFLDIRSPGLGDTAMYLCATSMYGSYEQYFGPGTRLTVT.

The rearrangement joins TRBV28 to TRBJ1-3, with 8 bases aligning to TRBD1. This CDR3 is 13 amino acids long. Germline CDR1 reads MDHEN; CDR2 reads SYDVKM. V was clipped by 8 bases and J by 3 bases; unmatched bases: 3. CDR3 nucleotides: TGTGCCAGCGAGACAGGGGTTGGAAACACCATATATTTT. Translated: CASETGVGNTIYF. The full variable domain, with the rest looked up from reference TRBV28 and TRBJ1-3, is DVKVTQSSRYLVKRTGEKVFLECVQDMDHENMFWYRQDPGLGLRLIYFSYDVKMKEKGDIPEGYSVSREKKERFSLILESASTNQTSMYLCASETGVGNTIYFGEGSWLTVV.

The chain uses TRBV2 and TRBJ1-1; tentative D call: TRBD1 (5 bases). Germline values: CDR1 SNHLY, CDR2 FYNNEI. The V and J ends lost 3 bases and 5 bases respectively, with 10 bases between them. This CDR3 has 13 residues. This CDR3 reads CASSDAGRTEAFF. DNA for the CDR3: TGTGCCAGCAGTGACGCAGGGCGGACTGAAGCTTTCTTT.

This clonotype was seen many times. This chain links TRBV29-1 with TRBJ1-1; D ambiguous. V was trimmed by 5 bases and J by 1 base, leaving 11 bases between them. Germline values: CDR1 SQVTM, CDR2 ANQGSEA. The CDR3 length is 13 residues. The CDR3 region has the DNA TGCAGCGTTTCGACACCTACGAACACTGAAGCTTTCTTT. Protein: CSVSTPTNTEAFF.

This clonotype came up a few times. The chain uses TRBV10-3 and TRBJ1-2; unclear D gene. Germline CDR1 and CDR2: ENHRY and SYGVKD. This CDR3 spans 17 amino acids. V dropped 0 bases and J dropped 3 bases, with 17 bases sitting between them. The CDR3 loop is CAISESNPGNLDYGYTF. For the CDR3, the DNA is TGTGCCATCAGTGAGTCGAATCCGGGCAATCTAGACTATGGCTACACCTTC.

The table lists this clonotype with many counts. The chain combines TRBV6-6 with TRBJ1-5; TRBD1 is a possible D gene (5 bases). Germline lookup yields CDR1 MNHNY and CDR2 SVGAGI (reference sequence). Trimming left V 7 bases short and J 6 bases short, with 13 bases between. The CDR3 is 13 residues long. As DNA, the CDR3 is TGTGCCAGCAAAACCGCAGGGTCTCAGCCCCAGCATTTT. Encoded protein: CASKTAGSQPQHF.

V gene TRBV7-2 combines with J gene TRBJ2-1, with a weak D call TRBD2 (5 bases). The V end lost 2 bases, the J end lost 5 bases, and 13 bases lay between the germline ends. Germline CDR1 SGHTA, CDR2 FQGNSA. The CDR3 totals 15 residues. The CDR3 region has the DNA TGTGCCAGCAGCTTATGGGCGGGCCCACACAATGAGCAGTTCTTC. This codes for CASSLWAGPHNEQFF.

This clonotype showed up just once. This could be a read error, since a much larger clone is one nucleotide away. V and J are TRBV7-2 and TRBJ2-3; 7 nucleotides match TRBD2. CDR3 length: 15 amino acids. The germline gives CDR1 SGHTA, CDR2 FQGNSA. V lost 5 bases to trimming and J lost 1 base; unmatched junction nucleotides: 6. In DNA, the CDR3 is TGTGCCAGCAGCAAGCTAGCGGAAGGCACAGATACGCAGTATTTT. The encoded protein is CASSKLAEGTDTQYF.

This clonotype was counted a few times. The chain uses TRBV7-9 and TRBJ2-2; D call uncertain. This CDR3 region has 14 residues. The germline CDR1 and CDR2 sequences are SEHNR and FQNEAQ (reference sequence). Deletions cut 1 base from V and 2 bases from J, with 5 bases between. CDR3: CASSLVDNTGELFF. The DNA for the CDR3 is TGTGCCAGCAGCTTAGTGGATAACACCGGGGAGCTGTTTTTT.

J is TRBJ1-1 and V is TRBV24-1; no reliable D call. Germline V CDR1 and CDR2: KGHDR, SFDVKD. Trimming cost V 6 bases and J 0 bases, with 10 bases left between them. The CDR3 totals 14 residues. CDR3: CATSKDQVNTEAFF. The CDR3 bases are TGTGCCACCAGTAAGGACCAAGTGAACACTGAAGCTTTCTTT.

V gene TRBV7-9 combines with J gene TRBJ1-4; D may be TRBD1 (5 bases). V lost 11 bases and J lost 0, with 19 bases in between. Germline V lookup: CDR1 SEHNR, CDR2 FQNEAQ (reference sequence). CDR3 length: 16 amino acids. The CDR3 DNA reads as TGTGCCCTTCCTGGGACGGAAATTGCAACTAATGAAAAACTGTTTTTT. This translates into CALPGTEIATNEKLFF.

The chain joins TRBV7-2 to TRBJ2-5; 7 positions match TRBD2. The V gene's germline CDR1 is SGHTA and CDR2 FQGNSA. The CDR3 is made up of 14 amino acids. V lost 4 bases to trimming and J lost 5 bases; unmatched junction nucleotides: 7. The CDR3, as DNA: TGTGCCAGCAGCTCTCCGGGGGGTAGGGAGACCCAGTACTTC. Residues: CASSSPGGRETQYF.

This chain uses TRBV7-2 with TRBJ2-3; tentatively, D is TRBD2 (5 bases). Trimming took off 5 bases at V and 7 bases at J, with 10 bases between the two ends. Germline CDR1 is SGHTA and CDR2 is FQGNSA. The CDR3 totals 12 residues. The CDR3 DNA is TGTGCCAGCAGCCTCCTCGGGAATACGCAGTATTTT. Its translation: CASSLLGNTQYF.

This clonotype was picked up many times. V gene TRBV6-4 combines with J gene TRBJ2-5; D might be TRBD1 (6 bases). Germline V gene data show CDR1 as MRHNA and CDR2 as SNTAGT. The CDR3 is made up of 13 amino acids. Trimming left V 5 bases short and J 5 bases short, with 12 bases between. The CDR3 nucleotides read TGTGCCAGCAGTCAGGGGCGAGGGGAGACCCAGTACTTC. It yields the protein CASSQGRGETQYF.

The chain links TRBV18 to TRBJ1-1, with 7 bases identical to TRBD1. The CDR3 consists of 16 residues. Germline CDR1 KGHSH, CDR2 LQKENI. V gave up 4 bases and J gave up 1 base; unmatched junction bases: 9. The CDR3 bases are TGTGCCAGCTCACTCGAGTTACAGGGGCAGAACACTGAAGCTTTCTTT. It yields the protein CASSLELQGQNTEAFF.

This clonotype was seen repeatedly, ten times or more. This chain connects TRBV6-2 or TRBV6-3 to TRBJ1-5; the D is unclear. This CDR3 comprises 14 residues. The ends were cut back, 1 base at V and 3 bases at J, with 7 bases in the middle. Germline V gene sequence: CDR1 MNHEY, CDR2 SVGEGT. CDR3 amino acids: CASSYYAVNQPQHF. CDR3 coding DNA: TGTGCCAGCAGTTACTATGCTGTCAATCAGCCCCAGCATTTT.

This clonotype was detected many times. The V call is TRBV27, the J call TRBJ2-3, with a possible D match to TRBD2 (5 bases). Trimming left V 4 bases short and J 5 bases short, with 16 bases between. This CDR3 spans 15 amino acids. Germline loops: CDR1 MNHEY, CDR2 SMNVEV (reference sequence). This chain's CDR3 is CASSYNTVGIDTQYF. Written as DNA, the CDR3 is TGTGCCAGCAGTTACAATACTGTCGGGATAGATACGCAGTATTTT.

This clonotype appeared a few times. This chain joins TRBV7-8 and TRBJ1-4; D call uncertain. The CDR3 extends over 14 amino acids. Per the germline V gene, CDR1 is SGHVS and CDR2 is FQNEAQ. The V end lost 8 bases, the J end lost 0 bases, and 10 bases lay between the germline ends. This CDR3 is CASGYIATNEKLFF. CDR3 bases: TGTGCCAGCGGATACATCGCAACTAATGAAAAACTGTTTTTT. Drawing the rest from reference TRBV7-8 and TRBJ1-4, the complete variable domain is GAGVSQSPRYKVAKRGQDVALRCDPISGHVSLFWYQQALGQGPEFLTYFQNEAQLDKSGLPSDRFFAERPEGSVSTLKIQRTQQEDSAVYLCASGYIATNEKLFFGSGTQLSVL.

The J gene is TRBJ2-1, the V gene TRBV7-3, with D possibly TRBD2 on 5 matching bases. This CDR3 is built from 15 residues. Germline assignment: CDR1 SGHTA and CDR2 FQGTGA. V dropped 5 bases and J dropped 2 bases, with 13 bases sitting between them. The chain's CDR3 is CASSLGDGPYNEQFF. CDR3 in DNA: TGTGCCAGCAGCCTCGGGGATGGACCCTACAATGAGCAGTTCTTC.

This clonotype has more than one count but fewer than ten. The V gene is TRBV7-8, the J gene TRBJ2-7; D is undetermined. Germline CDR1 and CDR2: SGHVS and FQNEAQ. Trimming left V 0 bases short and J 0 bases short, with 6 bases between. The CDR3 is 14 amino acids. CDR3 region: CASSLALVSYEQYF. As DNA, the CDR3 is TGTGCCAGCAGCTTAGCTCTAGTCTCCTACGAGCAGTACTTC.

This clonotype occurred many times. The chain has TRBV3-1 and TRBJ1-4; a possible D gene is TRBD1 (6 bases). Trimming removed 3 bases from V and 0 bases from J, with 11 bases in between. Germline V CDR1 and CDR2: LGHDT, YNNKEL (reference sequence). This CDR3 is 16 amino acids long. The DNA for the CDR3 is TGTGCCAGCAGCCACCACCGGACAGCAACTAATGAAAAACTGTTTTTT. Amino acid sequence: CASSHHRTATNEKLFF.

The chain carries TRBV7-2 and TRBJ2-1; D is ambiguous. The CDR3 is 12 residues long. The germline V gene encodes CDR1 SGHTA and CDR2 FQGNSA. Trimming stripped 5 bases from V and 6 bases from J, with 8 bases between. The CDR3 protein is CASSPQVNEQFF. CDR3 DNA: TGTGCCAGCAGCCCTCAAGTCAATGAGCAGTTCTTC.

This clonotype was detected many times. The J gene is TRBJ2-1, the V gene TRBV7-9, with 10 bases matching TRBD2. The CDR3 runs to 15 residues. V lost 1 base to trimming and J lost 4 bases; unmatched junction nucleotides: 1. The germline CDR1 and CDR2 sequences are SEHNR and FQNEAQ (reference sequence). In DNA form, the CDR3 reads TGTGCCAGCAGCTTAGGTAGCGGGGGGTACAATGAGCAGTTCTTC. Residues: CASSLGSGGYNEQFF.

V gene TRBV7-3 combines with J gene TRBJ2-1; perhaps D is TRBD1 or TRBD2 (5 bases each). Germline V CDR1 and CDR2: SGHTA, FQGTGA. V was trimmed by 0 bases and J by 8 bases, leaving 14 bases between them. The CDR3 contains 15 residues. In DNA form, the CDR3 reads TGTGCCAGCAGCTTAACTGGGGGTAGCTCCGATGAGCAGTTCTTC. Its translation is CASSLTGGSSDEQFF.

This clonotype was seen many times. The chain joins TRBV9 to TRBJ2-7; D is perhaps TRBD1 (5 bases). V shed 1 base and J shed 5 bases, with 16 bases lying between them. The V gene's germline CDR1 is SGDLS and CDR2 YYNGEE. The CDR3 contains 15 residues. CDR3 DNA: TGTGCCAGCAGCGTATCAGGGTTCCAAACGGACGAGCAGTACTTC. Its protein product is CASSVSGFQTDEQYF.